The rows below give T cell receptor beta chains drawn from one sample of a study of human T cells and chemical hapten exposure. TCRdb reprocessed the RACE reads via MiXCR and lists one record per CDR3 protein. Of 35,000 to 50,000 distinct CDR3 sequences in the sample, around 8.9% were seen once. Sequencing used whole blood, obtained in connection with sensitization to the hapten diphenylcyclopropenone (DPC). These receptor sequences come from a woman aged 35 to 49 with alopecia areata. Some clones in this sample may be carry-over from other donors' samples. CDR3s include the opening cysteine and the closing phenylalanine or tryptophan. Each record gives: D gene, J gene, clone size, V gene, CDR3 protein, CDR3 DNA. A D gene is named only where the DNA matches it firmly. Clone size, where shown, is once, few, many, or a class for clones that have expanded.

d_gene: -; j_gene: TRBJ2-3; abundance: -; v_gene: TRBV9; CDR3aa: CASSARVTDTQYF; CDR3nt: TGTGCCAGCAGCGCCCGGGTTACCGATACGCAGTATTTT
d_gene: TRBD1; j_gene: TRBJ1-5; abundance: many; v_gene: TRBV6-5; CDR3aa: CASRGDRAKGQPQHF; CDR3nt: TGTGCCAGCAGGGGGGACAGAGCCAAAGGTCAGCCCCAGCATTTT
d_gene: -; j_gene: TRBJ2-7; abundance: many; v_gene: TRBV5-6; CDR3aa: CASSWASLGYEQYF; CDR3nt: TGTGCCAGCAGCTGGGCGTCGTTGGGCTACGAGCAGTACTTC
d_gene: -; j_gene: TRBJ2-2; abundance: -; v_gene: TRBV7-9; CDR3aa: CASSSRGNTGELFF; CDR3nt: TGTGCCAGCAGCTCCAGGGGAAACACCGGGGAGCTGTTTTTT
d_gene: -; j_gene: TRBJ1-5; abundance: many; v_gene: TRBV18; CDR3aa: CASSPGGREQPQHF; CDR3nt: TGTGCCAGCTCACCTGGGGGGCGCGAACAGCCCCAGCATTTT
d_gene: -; j_gene: TRBJ2-5; abundance: many; v_gene: TRBV28; CDR3aa: CATSGRETQYF; CDR3nt: TGTGCCACGTCCGGGCGAGAGACCCAGTACTTC
d_gene: TRBD1; j_gene: TRBJ1-5; abundance: many; v_gene: TRBV12-3/TRBV12-4; CDR3aa: CASSRTGGLNQPQHF; CDR3nt: TGTGCCAGCAGTCGAACAGGGGGCCTCAATCAGCCCCAGCATTTT
d_gene: TRBD1; j_gene: TRBJ1-1; abundance: few; v_gene: TRBV5-6; CDR3aa: CASSIRTGTGAFF; CDR3nt: TGTGCCAGCAGCATAAGGACAGGGACTGGGGCTTTCTTT
d_gene: -; j_gene: TRBJ1-1; abundance: -; v_gene: TRBV28; CDR3aa: CASSSLVPPQAFF; CDR3nt: TGTGCCAGCAGCTCCCTGGTCCCACCCCAAGCTTTCTTT
d_gene: -; j_gene: TRBJ2-1; abundance: many; v_gene: TRBV9; CDR3aa: CASSVGLEQFF; CDR3nt: TGTGCCAGCAGCGTAGGTCTTGAGCAGTTCTTC
d_gene: TRBD1; j_gene: TRBJ2-7; abundance: many; v_gene: TRBV29-1; CDR3aa: CSVGTGRGYEQYF; CDR3nt: TGCAGCGTCGGGACAGGGAGAGGATACGAGCAGTACTTC
d_gene: -; j_gene: TRBJ1-6; abundance: few; v_gene: TRBV7-6; CDR3aa: CASSLDGGSDSPLHF; CDR3nt: TGTGCCAGCAGCTTAGATGGAGGGTCCGATTCACCCCTCCACTTT
d_gene: -; j_gene: TRBJ1-2; abundance: many; v_gene: TRBV20-1; CDR3aa: CSVYIGYGYTF; CDR3nt: TGCAGTGTGTACATCGGCTATGGCTACACCTTC
d_gene: TRBD1; j_gene: TRBJ1-4; abundance: many; v_gene: TRBV18; CDR3aa: CASSPPGTANEKLFF; CDR3nt: TGTGCCAGCTCACCACCCGGGACAGCTAATGAAAAACTGTTTTTT
d_gene: -; j_gene: TRBJ2-1; abundance: once; v_gene: TRBV3-1; CDR3aa: CASSPSGRVNEQFF; CDR3nt: TGTGCCAGCAGCCCAAGCGGTAGGGTCAATGAGCAGTTCTTC
d_gene: -; j_gene: TRBJ2-3; abundance: many; v_gene: TRBV2; CDR3aa: CASSDTTANRDTQYF; CDR3nt: TGTGCCAGCAGTGATACGACAGCAAATAGGGATACGCAGTATTTT
d_gene: -; j_gene: TRBJ2-1; abundance: many; v_gene: TRBV6-4; CDR3aa: CASSEVLWDEQFF; CDR3nt: TGTGCCAGCAGTGAGGTGCTGTGGGATGAGCAGTTCTTC
d_gene: TRBD1; j_gene: TRBJ2-5; abundance: many; v_gene: TRBV18; CDR3aa: CASSDQTGKKTQYF; CDR3nt: TGTGCCAGCTCAGATCAGACAGGGAAAAAGACCCAGTACTTC
d_gene: -; j_gene: TRBJ2-3; abundance: few; v_gene: TRBV2; CDR3aa: CTSSETDTQYF; CDR3nt: TGTACCAGCAGTGAAACGGATACGCAGTATTTT
d_gene: -; j_gene: TRBJ2-3; abundance: few; v_gene: TRBV2; CDR3aa: CASSGGLLAGTDTQYF; CDR3nt: TGTGCCAGCAGTGGGGGACTCCTGGCGGGGACAGATACGCAGTATTTT
d_gene: -; j_gene: TRBJ1-1; abundance: many; v_gene: TRBV12-3/TRBV12-4; CDR3aa: CASSKNGGSGTEAFF; CDR3nt: TGTGCCAGCAGCAAGAACGGGGGCTCGGGCACTGAAGCTTTCTTT
d_gene: -; j_gene: TRBJ2-1; abundance: many; v_gene: TRBV20-1; CDR3aa: CSARSPDSYNEQFF; CDR3nt: TGCAGTGCTAGATCCCCAGACTCCTACAATGAGCAGTTCTTC
d_gene: -; j_gene: TRBJ2-1; abundance: -; v_gene: TRBV4-1; CDR3aa: CASSQGQDFSPEEQFF; CDR3nt: TGCGCCAGCAGCCAAGGACAGGACTTCTCCCCGGAGGAGCAGTTCTTC
d_gene: -; j_gene: TRBJ2-5; abundance: many; v_gene: TRBV7-9; CDR3aa: CASVGRGAQETQYF; CDR3nt: TGTGCCAGCGTGGGGAGGGGGGCCCAAGAGACCCAGTACTTC
d_gene: TRBD2; j_gene: TRBJ2-5; abundance: -; v_gene: TRBV5-4; CDR3aa: CASTDGLAGFTQETQYF; CDR3nt: TGTGCCAGCACCGACGGCCTAGCGGGATTCACCCAAGAGACCCAGTACTTC
d_gene: -; j_gene: TRBJ2-5; abundance: -; v_gene: TRBV7-3; CDR3aa: CASSWTGGETQYF; CDR3nt: TGTGCCAGCAGCTGGACTGGGGGAGAGACCCAGTACTTC
d_gene: -; j_gene: TRBJ2-7; abundance: many; v_gene: TRBV19; CDR3aa: CASSLTESYEQYF; CDR3nt: TGTGCCAGTTCCCTGACAGAGTCCTACGAGCAGTACTTC
d_gene: TRBD2; j_gene: TRBJ2-1; abundance: few; v_gene: TRBV7-9; CDR3aa: CAVARAGGNNEQFF; CDR3nt: TGTGCCGTCGCCCGGGCGGGGGGTAACAATGAGCAGTTCTTC
d_gene: -; j_gene: TRBJ2-7; abundance: -; v_gene: TRBV5-6; CDR3aa: CASSSLSGEQYF; CDR3nt: TGTGCCAGCAGCTCCCTCTCTGGGGAGCAGTACTTC
d_gene: -; j_gene: TRBJ1-4; abundance: many; v_gene: TRBV5-8; CDR3aa: CASSLRQEKEKLFF; CDR3nt: TGTGCCAGCAGCTTGCGACAGGAGAAGGAAAAACTGTTTTTT
d_gene: -; j_gene: TRBJ2-5; abundance: -; v_gene: TRBV7-9; CDR3aa: CASSQRVQETQYF; CDR3nt: TGTGCCAGCAGCCAGCGGGTCCAAGAGACCCAGTACTTC
d_gene: TRBD1; j_gene: TRBJ2-7; abundance: many; v_gene: TRBV14; CDR3aa: CASSQRTGAYEQYF; CDR3nt: TGTGCCAGCAGCCAAAGGACAGGGGCCTACGAGCAGTACTTC
d_gene: -; j_gene: TRBJ2-7; abundance: many; v_gene: TRBV9; CDR3aa: CASSVDDSRSYEQYF; CDR3nt: TGTGCCAGCAGCGTAGATGACAGTAGATCCTACGAGCAGTACTTC
d_gene: TRBD1; j_gene: TRBJ1-4; abundance: few; v_gene: TRBV4-3; CDR3aa: CASSPGTGANEKLFF; CDR3nt: TGCGCCAGCAGCCCTGGGACAGGAGCTAATGAAAAACTGTTTTTT
d_gene: -; j_gene: TRBJ2-5; abundance: many; v_gene: TRBV4-1; CDR3aa: CASSRRQEEETQYF; CDR3nt: TGCGCCAGCAGCAGAAGACAGGAGGAAGAGACCCAGTACTTC
d_gene: -; j_gene: TRBJ1-4; abundance: many; v_gene: TRBV28; CDR3aa: CASRDGLGEKLFF; CDR3nt: TGTGCCAGCAGGGACGGCTTGGGTGAAAAACTGTTTTTT
d_gene: -; j_gene: TRBJ2-2; abundance: -; v_gene: TRBV12-3/TRBV12-4; CDR3aa: CASNYRGFGELFF; CDR3nt: TGTGCCAGCAACTATAGGGGGTTCGGGGAGCTGTTTTTT
d_gene: -; j_gene: TRBJ2-7; abundance: many; v_gene: TRBV19; CDR3aa: CASSILLRGSYEQYF; CDR3nt: TGTGCCAGTAGTATTTTGCTTCGGGGATCCTACGAGCAGTACTTC
d_gene: -; j_gene: TRBJ2-7; abundance: many; v_gene: TRBV5-1; CDR3aa: CASSPPSGYEQYF; CDR3nt: TGCGCCAGCAGCCCCCCCTCGGGGTACGAGCAGTACTTC
d_gene: TRBD1; j_gene: TRBJ1-5; abundance: -; v_gene: TRBV6-5; CDR3aa: CASSSRQGEQPQHF; CDR3nt: TGTGCCAGCAGTTCCCGACAGGGGGAACAGCCCCAGCATTTT
d_gene: TRBD1; j_gene: TRBJ1-5; abundance: many; v_gene: TRBV30; CDR3aa: CAWSRQGAQPQHF; CDR3nt: TGTGCCTGGAGTCGACAGGGGGCTCAGCCCCAGCATTTT
d_gene: TRBD1; j_gene: TRBJ1-1; abundance: many; v_gene: TRBV11-2; CDR3aa: CASSLGSWGQSNTEAFF; CDR3nt: TGTGCCAGCAGCTTAGGTAGCTGGGGACAGTCGAACACTGAAGCTTTCTTT
d_gene: -; j_gene: TRBJ2-5; abundance: -; v_gene: TRBV20-1; CDR3aa: CSASRPQETQYF; CDR3nt: TGCAGTGCTAGCCGGCCTCAAGAGACCCAGTACTTC
d_gene: TRBD2; j_gene: TRBJ2-7; abundance: many; v_gene: TRBV6-2/TRBV6-3; CDR3aa: CASRPTSGGRYEQYF; CDR3nt: TGTGCCAGCAGACCGACTAGCGGGGGCCGGTACGAGCAGTACTTC
d_gene: -; j_gene: TRBJ2-3; abundance: many; v_gene: TRBV4-3; CDR3aa: CASSPNRGGPDTQYF; CDR3nt: TGCGCCAGCAGCCCCAACAGGGGAGGCCCAGATACGCAGTATTTT
d_gene: -; j_gene: TRBJ2-2; abundance: many; v_gene: TRBV30; CDR3aa: CAQVANTGELFF; CDR3nt: TGTGCCCAGGTAGCGAACACCGGGGAGCTGTTTTTT
d_gene: -; j_gene: TRBJ2-7; abundance: many; v_gene: TRBV6-5; CDR3aa: CATARERHEQYF; CDR3nt: TGTGCCACCGCCAGGGAGCGACACGAGCAGTACTTC